The entry below describes one T cell receptor (beta chain). These data come from a study of control samples from healthy donors and cancer patients. Some clones are missing from TCRdb's copy, which holds only in-frame ones; the method was immunoSEQ multiplex PCR. The sample yields around 180,000 clones, approximately 86% seen once. The V segment lost 4 bases and the J segment 2 bases; nucleotides outside the gene matches: 11. The CDR3 has 17 residues. Per the germline V gene, CDR1 is SGHDT and CDR2 is YYEEEE. Sequenced material: blood. The chain recombines TRBV5-6 with TRBJ2-2; 7 bases line up with TRBD2. The receptor was derived from a woman in her twenties or thirties in good health. CDR3 protein: CASSPPWGGANTGELFF. CDR3 nucleotide sequence: TGTGCCAGCAGCCCGCCCTGGGGGGGAGCAAACACCGGGGAGCTGTTTTTT.